The entry below describes one TCR beta chain. This clonotype was counted many times. No cognate antigen has been identified for it. No per-base quality is available; no much larger clone lies one base away. The data were obtained in a study of T cell repertoires in cytomegalovirus infection (dated by TCRdb to about 2019). Regarding the study in general: Alongside well-studied HLA-B-restricted epitopes, the peptide stimulations were aimed at recently identified HLA-C-restricted CMV epitopes, whose presentation resists viral immunomodulation. Because public TCR beta signatures pointed to carriage of CMV infection together with the matching HLA type, the HLA type of each donor mattered for the analysis.

The sequencing machine was an Illumina HiSeq 1500. TCRdb's own reprocessing of the public reads used fastp at Q25 and MiXCR and kept productive beta chains. Identical CDR3 protein sequences are pooled into one entry, listed with their most common genes and DNA. The sample yields some 270,000 distinct CDR3 sequences; roughly 21% were counted once. In total, the top ten clones hold approximately 19% of the sample. The research as a whole found: In both this cohort and an independent cohort of over 350 donors, the cumulative frequency of public TCR beta family members distinguished carriers of CMV infection plus the relevant HLA type. The ex vivo response was dominated by HLA-C-restricted CMV-specific TCR beta clonotypes, which also provided the single most frequent clonotype in two of eight donors.

Taken from the germline V gene, the CDR1 and CDR2 loops are MGHDK and SYGVNS. V is clipped by 6 bases and J by 1 base, and the sequence between their germline boundaries is 12 bases long. From the cysteine up to the phenylalanine, the CDR3 has a length of 14 residues. The entry retains the CDR3 DNA only, 42 bases that are in frame from base 1. The treatment or condition tag for this specimen amounts to: in vitro stimulation with specific CMV peptide epitopes to enrich CMV-specific T cells. This chain joins TRBV25-1 to TRBJ2-5, with the D segment identity uncertain. The sample here was cultured PBMCs, taken from culture after CMV antigen stimulation. The sequence was collected from a human donor in good health (CMV status not recorded). Some clones in this sample may be carry-over from other donors' samples. The nucleotide sequence reads TGTGCCAGCAGCCGAACGGAGTCCCAAGAGACCCAGTACTTC. This is translated as CASSRTESQETQYF.